This T cell receptor (beta chain) was observed in a study of T-cell memory formation after mild COVID-19. Study details: For the most part, TCR clusters were specific to one donor.

From the 5' RACE reads, TCRdb called clonotypes with MiXCR, one entry per CDR3 protein. Among 300,000 to 400,000 distinct CDR3 sequences listed, 15% to 20% were seen once. Of note for this clonotype: Its antigen is unidentified.

Notes on the study in general: Memory cells collected pre-infection included some clones that later responded, suggesting cross-reactive memory joined. For second-wave clones that peaked at day 37, SARS-CoV-2 specificity went unverified. Clones contracting day 15 to 85 were balanced CD4/CD8; later expanders leaned CD4+.

V lost 2 bases to trimming and J lost 3 bases, with 13 bases between them. The CDR3 extends over 15 amino acids. The germline CDR1 and CDR2 sequences are SEHNR and FQNEAQ (reference sequence). Sample: PBMCs or a T cell subset sorted from them (not recorded which). This TCR came from a man aged 18-30 years who had mild COVID-19 (a few samples of this study predate the infection). Cell type and time point are not known. J is TRBJ1-1 and V is TRBV7-9; D call uncertain. The CDR3 loop reads CASSLSGADHTEAFF. The CDR3, as DNA: TGTGCCAGCAGCTTATCGGGCGCGGACCACACTGAAGCTTTCTTT.